Each of the 8 T cell receptor beta chains below was sequenced from the same sample in a study of T cell responses to AZD1222 COVID-19 vaccine. Clones were sequenced by immunoSEQ multiplex PCR, and TCRdb holds only the in-frame ones, with some missing. The data contain about 50,000 clones, about 80% of them singletons. The sequences come from peripheral blood, collected 28 days after the second AZD1222 dose. The receptor set was obtained from an adult who received the AZD1222 COVID-19 vaccine.

A single count supports this clone. V is TRBV5-7 and J is TRBJ2-7; tentatively, D is TRBD1 (6 bases). TRBV5-7 is an ORF, with its function uncertain. The ends were cut back, 0 bases at V and 4 bases at J, with 20 bases in the middle. This CDR3 has 17 residues. The CDR3 spells CASSLDDPKDRHYEQYV. CDR3 nucleotides: TGTGCCAGCAGCTTGGATGACCCAAAGGACAGACATTACGAGCAGTACGTC.

The chain has TRBV27 and TRBJ1-2; 9 bases align to TRBD1. Germline loops: CDR1 MNHEY, CDR2 SMNVEV (reference sequence). CDR3 length equals 17 residues. The ends lost 3 bases at V and 7 bases at J; junction bases unmatched: 15. The CDR3 sequence: CASSFRDRVQLRSGYTF. The CDR3 nucleotides read TGTGCCAGCAGTTTCCGGGACAGGGTACAACTTCGGTCTGGCTACACCTTC.

The rearrangement links TRBV7-2 to TRBJ1-3, with TRBD1 identical over 9 bases. Germline trimming cut 5 bases from V and 4 bases from J; bases unmatched to any gene: 6. Germline V CDR1 and CDR2: SGHTA, FQGNSA. The CDR3 sequence is 15 residues long. CDR3: CASSTGTGTGNTIYF. DNA of the CDR3: TGTGCCAGCAGCACCGGGACAGGGACCGGAAACACCATATATTTT.

This chain joins TRBV5-4 and TRBJ2-3; 13 bases agree with TRBD2. The junction had 3 bases not matched to a gene; V was cut back by 0 bases and J by 2 bases. Germline lookup yields CDR1 SGHNT and CDR2 YYREEE (reference sequence). The CDR3 sequence is 17 residues long. The CDR3 nucleotides are TGTGCCAGCAGCTTGGCACTAGCGGGGGGGTCCACAGATACGCAGTATTTT. Protein product: CASSLALAGGSTDTQYF.

V gene TRBV4-2 combines with J gene TRBJ1-2, with D hard to call. Germline loops: CDR1 LGHNA, CDR2 YNFKEQ. V was shortened by 1 base and J by 2 bases, with 8 bases between the two germline ends. The CDR3 spans 14 residues. For the CDR3, the DNA is TGTGCCAGCAGCCAAGTCCCAGGAAACTATGGCTACACCTTC. Amino acid sequence: CASSQVPGNYGYTF.

The chain has TRBV7-2 and TRBJ2-5; 8 bases match TRBD1. Trimming took 4 bases from V and 7 from J; bases not matched to a gene: 8. Looked up from germline, CDR1 is SGHTA and CDR2 is FQGNSA. The CDR3 spans 14 residues. CDR3 nucleotide sequence: TGTGCCAGCAGCTCGGACAGGGCTATAGTGACCCAGTACTTC. It translates to CASSSDRAIVTQYF.

The chain employs TRBV28 and TRBJ2-7, with 12 bases matching TRBD2. The length of the CDR3 is 14 residues. The V and J ends lost 5 bases and 6 bases, in that order; junction bases with no gene match: 5. Per germline, CDR1 MDHEN and CDR2 SYDVKM. The CDR3 bases are TGTGCCAGCAGTCGACTAGCGGGAGTCTCCGAGCAGTACTTC. It encodes CASSRLAGVSEQYF.

The chain uses TRBV7-8 and TRBJ2-2; 7 bases line up with TRBD1. CDR3 size: 18 residues. The V gene's germline CDR1 is SGHVS and CDR2 FQNEAQ. The junction had 11 bases not matched to a gene; V was cut back by 0 bases and J by 4 bases. The CDR3, as DNA: TGTGCCAGCAGCTTAGCGCTAACAGGGGCAGGGGTCACCGGGGAGCTGTTTTTT. It specifies CASSLALTGAGVTGELFF. Supplemented by reference TRBV7-8 and TRBJ2-2, the full variable domain reads GAGVSQSPRYKVAKRGQDVALRCDPISGHVSLFWYQQALGQGPEFLTYFQNEAQLDKSGLPSDRFFAERPEGSVSTLKIQRTQQEDSAVYLCASSLALTGAGVTGELFFGEGSRLTVL.